The clone carrying this TCR beta chain was seen a few times. The data were obtained in a study of T cells after yellow fever vaccination. V lost 10 bases and J lost 4, with 19 bases in between. Germline V CDR1 and CDR2: MNHNS, SASEGT. The CDR3 is made up of 14 amino acids. 5'RACE template switching produced TCR cDNA carrying a universal primer site and UMIs. MiXCR, applied by TCRdb to the 5' RACE reads, yields one record per CDR3 protein. This table has about 310,000 distinct CDR3 sequences, 3.6% appearing once. Sequenced here: PBMCs, sampled on the day of the yellow fever booster vaccination. The sequence derives from a man between 18 and 35 years old who received the YFV17D yellow fever vaccine. V and J are TRBV6-1 and TRBJ1-1, with a weak D call TRBD1 (5 bases). The CDR3 bases are TGTGCCATCACGAGCAGGGATGGGGCCACTGAAGCTTTCTTT. It is translated as CAITSRDGATEAFF.